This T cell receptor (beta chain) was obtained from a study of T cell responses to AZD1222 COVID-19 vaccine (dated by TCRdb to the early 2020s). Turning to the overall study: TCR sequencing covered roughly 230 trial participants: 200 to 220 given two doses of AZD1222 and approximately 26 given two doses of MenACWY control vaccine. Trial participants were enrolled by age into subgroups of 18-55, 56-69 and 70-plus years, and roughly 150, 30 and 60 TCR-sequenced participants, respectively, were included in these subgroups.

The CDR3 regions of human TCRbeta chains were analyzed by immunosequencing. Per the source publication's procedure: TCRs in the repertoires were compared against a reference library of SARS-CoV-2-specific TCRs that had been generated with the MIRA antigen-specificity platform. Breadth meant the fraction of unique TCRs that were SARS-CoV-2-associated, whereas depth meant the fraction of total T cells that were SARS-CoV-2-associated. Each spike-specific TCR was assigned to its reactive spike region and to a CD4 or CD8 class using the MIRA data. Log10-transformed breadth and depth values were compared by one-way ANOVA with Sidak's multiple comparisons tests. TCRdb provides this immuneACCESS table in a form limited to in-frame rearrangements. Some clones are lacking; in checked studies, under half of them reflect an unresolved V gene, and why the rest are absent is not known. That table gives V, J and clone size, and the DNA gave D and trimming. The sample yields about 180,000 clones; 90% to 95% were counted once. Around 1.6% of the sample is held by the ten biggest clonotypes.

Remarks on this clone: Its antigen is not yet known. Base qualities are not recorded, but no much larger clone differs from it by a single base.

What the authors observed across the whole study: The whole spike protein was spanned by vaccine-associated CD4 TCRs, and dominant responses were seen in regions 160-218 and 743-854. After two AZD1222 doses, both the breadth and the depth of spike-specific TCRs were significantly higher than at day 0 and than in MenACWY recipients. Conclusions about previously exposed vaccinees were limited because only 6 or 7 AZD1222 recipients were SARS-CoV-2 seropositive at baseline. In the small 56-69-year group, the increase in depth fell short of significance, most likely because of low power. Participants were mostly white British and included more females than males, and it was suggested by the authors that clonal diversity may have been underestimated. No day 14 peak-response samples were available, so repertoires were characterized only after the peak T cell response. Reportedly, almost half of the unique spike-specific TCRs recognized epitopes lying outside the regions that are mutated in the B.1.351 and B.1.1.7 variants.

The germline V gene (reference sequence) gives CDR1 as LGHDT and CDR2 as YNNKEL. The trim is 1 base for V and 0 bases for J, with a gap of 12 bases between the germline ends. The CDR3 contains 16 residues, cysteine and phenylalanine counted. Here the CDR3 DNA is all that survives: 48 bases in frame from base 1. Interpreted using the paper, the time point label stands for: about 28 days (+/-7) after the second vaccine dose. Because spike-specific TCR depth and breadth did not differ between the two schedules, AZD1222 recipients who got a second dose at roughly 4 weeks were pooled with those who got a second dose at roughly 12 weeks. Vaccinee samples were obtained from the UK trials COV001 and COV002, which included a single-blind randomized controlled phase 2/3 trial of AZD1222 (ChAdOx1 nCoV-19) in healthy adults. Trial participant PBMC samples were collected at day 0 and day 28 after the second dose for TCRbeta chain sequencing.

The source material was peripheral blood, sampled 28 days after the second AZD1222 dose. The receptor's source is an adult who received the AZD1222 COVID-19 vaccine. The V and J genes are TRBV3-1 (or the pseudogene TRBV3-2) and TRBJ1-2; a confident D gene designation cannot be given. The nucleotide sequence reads TGTGCCAGCAGCCAAGCGGGTCAGTCCCCTAACTATGGCTACACCTTC. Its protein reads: CASSQAGQSPNYGYTF.